The 13 T cell receptor beta chains in this list originate from one sample, sequenced in a study of T cell repertoires in aging, cancer and after chemotherapy. Peripheral blood genomic DNA, not sorted cells or RNA, was the template. Rearranged V-D-J TRB sequences were amplified with a mixed TRB-A/B primer pool. MiXCR, run by TCRdb on the multiplex PCR reads, gives a single entry per CDR3 protein. The sample yields 13,000 or so distinct CDR3 sequences, under 35% seen once. Sequencing was carried out using blood. All receptors come from a human donor in good health. The donor label of this sample is uncertain.

The chain employs TRBV5-4 and TRBJ1-1; tentatively, D is TRBD1 (6 bases). The germline V and J ends were trimmed by 0 bases and 7 bases, with 16 bases remaining between them. Per the germline V gene, CDR1 is SGHNT and CDR2 is YYREEE (reference sequence). This CDR3 contains 15 residues. The CDR3, as DNA: TGTGCCAGCAGCTTGGACAGGGAAGAATTCGGTGAAGCTTTCTTT. Protein sequence: CASSLDREEFGEAFF.

The chain recombines TRBV18 with TRBJ1-4; tentatively, D is TRBD1 (5 bases). Trimming took off 3 bases at V and 7 bases at J, with 6 bases between the two ends. The germline gives CDR1 KGHSH, CDR2 LQKENI. The CDR3 has 12 amino acids. CDR3 sequence reads: CASSPGGEKLFF. The CDR3, as DNA: TGTGCCAGCTCACCGGGGGGTGAAAAACTGTTTTTT.

This chain uses TRBV6-5 with TRBJ1-2; 9 bases fit TRBD1. The CDR3 spans 13 residues. J lost 7 bases, V lost 5 bases, and 5 bases had no gene match. CDR1 is MNHEY, CDR2 SVGAGI, per germline. CDR3 in amino acids: CASSALTGGGYTF. The DNA for the CDR3 is TGTGCCAGCAGTGCCCTGACAGGGGGTGGCTACACCTTC.

By sample fraction, this clonotype is medium-sized (0.01 to 0.1%). The genes are TRBV6-2 or TRBV6-3 and TRBJ1-5; 7 bases are shared with TRBD1. The junction had 6 bases not matched to a gene; V was cut back by 4 bases and J by 6 bases. Germline CDR1 reads MNHEY; CDR2 reads SVGEGT. The CDR3 spans 14 residues. The DNA for the CDR3 is TGTGCCAGCAGTTCATACAGGGGCGTTCAGCCCCAGCATTTT. Translated: CASSSYRGVQPQHF.

This sequence joins TRBV18 and TRBJ1-6, with D unclear. Trimming took 3 bases from V and 5 from J, leaving 8 bases between them. This CDR3 is 14 amino acids long. Germline loops: CDR1 KGHSH, CDR2 LQKENI. CDR3 loop: CASSPERDNSPLHF. DNA for the CDR3: TGTGCCAGCTCACCGGAACGGGATAATTCACCCCTCCACTTT.

This chain uses TRBV12-3 or TRBV12-4 with TRBJ2-5; the D call may be TRBD1 or TRBD2 (5 bases each). This CDR3 has 16 amino acids. V was trimmed by 5 bases and J by 4 bases, leaving 20 bases between them. The CDR3 DNA follows: TGTGCCAGCAGTCCTAACGGGATGGGGCTTGGAGAGACCCAGTACTTC. Translated: CASSPNGMGLGETQYF.

By frequency in the sample, this clonotype is medium-sized (0.01 to 0.1%). The chain is built from TRBV6-1 and TRBJ2-1, with a tentative D call TRBD2 (6 bases). Trimming left V 8 bases short and J 8 bases short, with 7 bases between. Germline-derived CDR1 and CDR2 are MNHNS and SASEGT. The CDR3 is made up of 10 amino acids. The CDR3 spells CASGGYEQFF. The CDR3 DNA is TGTGCCAGCGGGGGGTATGAGCAGTTCTTC.

The V and J genes are TRBV6-1 and TRBJ2-5; 8 nucleotides align to TRBD1. Germline V CDR1 and CDR2: MNHNS, SASEGT. The CDR3 covers 14 residues. Trimming at V came to 1 base and at J to 2 bases, leaving 0 bases not matched to a gene. The CDR3 sequence: CASSEGTGQETQYF. The CDR3 nucleotides are TGTGCCAGCAGTGAAGGGACAGGGCAAGAGACCCAGTACTTC.

The J gene is TRBJ1-1, the V gene TRBV4-2, with a possible D match to TRBD1 (5 bases). Germline V CDR1 and CDR2: LGHNA, YNFKEQ. Trimming removed 0 bases from V and 2 bases from J, with 13 bases in between. This CDR3 contains 16 residues. Written as DNA, the CDR3 is TGTGCCAGCAGCCAAGATCCGGGACTCTCTAACACTGAAGCTTTCTTT. As protein: CASSQDPGLSNTEAFF.

This clonotype was detected once. V and J are TRBV6-5 and TRBJ2-3; 13 nucleotides match TRBD2. The germline V gene has CDR1 MNHEY and CDR2 SVGAGI. CDR3 size: 14 residues. The J segment lost 2 bases and the V segment lost 11 bases, leaving 4 bases of the junction unmatched. The CDR3 DNA reads TGTGCCCAGGGACTAGCGGGGATCACAGATACGCAGTATTTT. The encoded protein is CAQGLAGITDTQYF.

The rearrangement uses TRBV6-1 and TRBJ1-5, with 7 bases fitting TRBD1. The germline V gene has CDR1 MNHNS and CDR2 SASEGT. This CDR3 has 15 residues. Germline trimming cut 8 bases from V and 0 bases from J; bases unmatched to any gene: 7. CDR3 residues: CASHKGANSNQPQHF. For the CDR3, the DNA is TGTGCCAGCCACAAGGGGGCAAATAGCAATCAGCCCCAGCATTTT.

This chain connects TRBV6-5 to TRBJ1-1, with 7 bases matching TRBD1. Germline V gene data show CDR1 as MNHEY and CDR2 as SVGAGI. The length of the CDR3 is 14 residues. V lost 4 bases to trimming and J lost 1 base; unmatched junction nucleotides: 3. The CDR3 here is CASSLGQTNTEAFF. The CDR3 DNA follows: TGTGCCAGCAGTTTGGGACAGACGAACACTGAAGCTTTCTTT.

This chain joins TRBV19 and TRBJ1-5; TRBD1 aligns across 9 bases. V dropped 5 bases and J dropped 7; count of bases not matched to a gene: 12. Germline-derived CDR1 and CDR2 are LNHDA and SQIVND (reference sequence). The length of the CDR3 is 16 residues. Here the CDR3 reads CASSPRGGQGSQPQHF. The DNA for the CDR3 is TGTGCCAGTAGTCCTCGGGGGGGACAGGGCTCCCAGCCCCAGCATTTT.